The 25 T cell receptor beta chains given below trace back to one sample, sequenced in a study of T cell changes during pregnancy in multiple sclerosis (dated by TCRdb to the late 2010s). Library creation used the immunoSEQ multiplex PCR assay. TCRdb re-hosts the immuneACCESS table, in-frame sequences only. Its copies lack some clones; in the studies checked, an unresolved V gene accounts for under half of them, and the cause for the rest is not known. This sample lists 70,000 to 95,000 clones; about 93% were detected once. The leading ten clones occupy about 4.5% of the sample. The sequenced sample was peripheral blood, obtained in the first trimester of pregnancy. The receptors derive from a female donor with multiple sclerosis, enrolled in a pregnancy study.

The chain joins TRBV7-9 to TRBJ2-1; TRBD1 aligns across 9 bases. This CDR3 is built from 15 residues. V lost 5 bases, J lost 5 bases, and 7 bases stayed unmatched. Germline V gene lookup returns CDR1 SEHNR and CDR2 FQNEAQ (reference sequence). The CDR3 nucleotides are TGTGCCAGCAGCCAACAGGGGGCCGTAAACAATGAGCAGTTCTTC. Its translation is CASSQQGAVNNEQFF.

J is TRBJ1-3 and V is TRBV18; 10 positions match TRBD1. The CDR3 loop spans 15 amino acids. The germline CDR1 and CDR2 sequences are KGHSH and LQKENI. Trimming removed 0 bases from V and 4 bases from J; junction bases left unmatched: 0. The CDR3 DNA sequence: TGTGCCAGCTCACCACCGGGACAGGGGGGAAACACCATATATTTT. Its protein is CASSPPGQGGNTIYF.

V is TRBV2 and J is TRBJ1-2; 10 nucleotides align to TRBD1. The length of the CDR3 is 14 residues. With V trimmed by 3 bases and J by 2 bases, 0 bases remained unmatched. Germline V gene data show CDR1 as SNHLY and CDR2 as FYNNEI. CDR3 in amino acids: CASSEGQGNYGYTF. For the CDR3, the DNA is TGTGCCAGCAGTGAGGGACAGGGGAACTATGGCTACACCTTC.

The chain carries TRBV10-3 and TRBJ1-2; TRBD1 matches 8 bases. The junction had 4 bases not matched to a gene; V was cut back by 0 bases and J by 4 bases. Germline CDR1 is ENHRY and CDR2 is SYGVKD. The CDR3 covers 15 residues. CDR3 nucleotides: TGTGCCATCAGTGAGTCCACAGGGGGTACCTATGGCTACACCTTC. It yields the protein CAISESTGGTYGYTF.

The CDR3 DNA reads TGCGCCAGCAGCTTGGGGACTAGCGGGGTACACGAGCAGTACTTC. It yields the protein CASSLGTSGVHEQYF. The V call is TRBV5-1, the J call TRBJ2-7, with 12 bases fitting TRBD2. Trimming removed 0 bases from V and 5 bases from J; junction bases left unmatched: 3. Per germline, CDR1 SGHRS and CDR2 YFSETQ. The CDR3 is 15 residues long.

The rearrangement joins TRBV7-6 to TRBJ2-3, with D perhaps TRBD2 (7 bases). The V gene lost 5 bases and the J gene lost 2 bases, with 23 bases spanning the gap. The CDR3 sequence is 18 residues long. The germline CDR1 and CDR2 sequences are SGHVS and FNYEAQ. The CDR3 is CASSHPPVGGRNTDTQYF. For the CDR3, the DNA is TGTGCCAGCAGCCACCCCCCCGTCGGGGGGCGAAACACAGATACGCAGTATTTT. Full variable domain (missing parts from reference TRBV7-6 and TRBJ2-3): GAGVSQSPRYKVTKRGQDVALRCDPISGHVSLYWYRQALGQGPEFLTYFNYEAQQDKSGLPNDRFSAERPEGSISTLTIQRTEQRDSAMYRCASSHPPVGGRNTDTQYFGPGTRLTVL.

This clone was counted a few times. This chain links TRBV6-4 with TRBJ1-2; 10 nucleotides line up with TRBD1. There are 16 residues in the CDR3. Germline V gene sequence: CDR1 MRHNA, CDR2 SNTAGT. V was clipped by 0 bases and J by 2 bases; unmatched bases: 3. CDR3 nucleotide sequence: TGTGCCAGCAGTGACTCCGCGGGACAGGGGAACTATGGCTACACCTTC. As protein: CASSDSAGQGNYGYTF.

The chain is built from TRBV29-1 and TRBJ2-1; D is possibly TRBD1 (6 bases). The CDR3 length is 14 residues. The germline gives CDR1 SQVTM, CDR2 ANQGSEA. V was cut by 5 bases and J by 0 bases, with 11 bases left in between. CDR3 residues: CSVPTGSSYNEQFF. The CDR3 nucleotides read TGCAGCGTTCCCACAGGGAGCTCCTACAATGAGCAGTTCTTC.

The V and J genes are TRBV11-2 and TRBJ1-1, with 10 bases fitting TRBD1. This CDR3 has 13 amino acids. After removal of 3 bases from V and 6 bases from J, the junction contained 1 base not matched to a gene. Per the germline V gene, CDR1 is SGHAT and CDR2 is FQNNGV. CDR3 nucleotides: TGTGCCAGCAGCTTCGGACAGGGGGCTGAAGCTTTCTTT. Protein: CASSFGQGAEAFF.

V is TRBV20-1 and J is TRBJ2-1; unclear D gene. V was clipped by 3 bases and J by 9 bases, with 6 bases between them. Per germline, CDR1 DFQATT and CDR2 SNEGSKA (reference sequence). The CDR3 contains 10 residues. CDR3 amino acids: CSARRLEQFF. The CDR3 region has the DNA TGCAGTGCTAGGCGGCTTGAGCAGTTCTTC.

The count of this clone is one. CDR3 residues: CASSYSSRGESPLHF. The CDR3 nucleotides are TGTGCCAGCAGTTACTCAAGCAGGGGCGAATCACCCCTCCACTTT. The rearrangement links TRBV6-5 to TRBJ1-6; tentative D call: TRBD1 (6 bases). The CDR3 has 15 residues. The V end was cut by 0 bases, the J end by 10 bases, with 13 bases between. CDR1 is MNHEY and CDR2 is SVGAGI in the germline V gene.

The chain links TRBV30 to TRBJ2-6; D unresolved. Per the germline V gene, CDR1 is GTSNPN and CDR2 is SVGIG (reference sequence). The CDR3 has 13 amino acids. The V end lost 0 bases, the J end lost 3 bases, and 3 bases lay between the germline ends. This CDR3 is CAWSVRGANVLTF. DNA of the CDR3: TGTGCCTGGAGTGTTCGTGGGGCCAACGTCCTGACTTTC.

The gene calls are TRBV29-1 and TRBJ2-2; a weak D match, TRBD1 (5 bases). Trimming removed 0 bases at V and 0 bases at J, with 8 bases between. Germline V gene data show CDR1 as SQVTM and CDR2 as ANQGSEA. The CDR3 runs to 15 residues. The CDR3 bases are TGCAGCGTTGAAGATAGGGGAACGAACACCGGGGAGCTGTTTTTT. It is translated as CSVEDRGTNTGELFF.

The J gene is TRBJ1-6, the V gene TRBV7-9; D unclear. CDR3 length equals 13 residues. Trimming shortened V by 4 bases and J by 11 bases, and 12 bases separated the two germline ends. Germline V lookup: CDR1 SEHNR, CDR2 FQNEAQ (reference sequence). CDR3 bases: TGTGCCAGCAGCTCCGGAGGTTTTACACCCCTCCACTTT. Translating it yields CASSSGGFTPLHF.

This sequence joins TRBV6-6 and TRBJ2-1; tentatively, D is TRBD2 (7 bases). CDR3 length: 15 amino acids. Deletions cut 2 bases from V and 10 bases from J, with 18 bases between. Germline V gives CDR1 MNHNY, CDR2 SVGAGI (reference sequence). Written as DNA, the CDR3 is TGTGCCAGCAGTTACGTAGGGGGGGGAGAAGAAGAGCAGTTCTTC. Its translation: CASSYVGGGEEEQFF.

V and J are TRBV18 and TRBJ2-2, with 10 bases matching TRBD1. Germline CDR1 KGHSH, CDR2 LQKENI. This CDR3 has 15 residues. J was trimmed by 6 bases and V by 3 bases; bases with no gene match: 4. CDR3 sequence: CASSPGQGIPGELFF. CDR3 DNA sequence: TGTGCCAGCTCACCGGGACAGGGGATCCCCGGGGAGCTGTTTTTT.

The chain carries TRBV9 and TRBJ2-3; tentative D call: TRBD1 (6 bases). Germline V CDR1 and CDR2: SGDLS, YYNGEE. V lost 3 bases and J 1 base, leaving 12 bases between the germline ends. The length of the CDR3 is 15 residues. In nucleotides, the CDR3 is TGTGCCAGCAGCGCCCCCAGGGGCCGCACAGATACGCAGTATTTT. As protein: CASSAPRGRTDTQYF.

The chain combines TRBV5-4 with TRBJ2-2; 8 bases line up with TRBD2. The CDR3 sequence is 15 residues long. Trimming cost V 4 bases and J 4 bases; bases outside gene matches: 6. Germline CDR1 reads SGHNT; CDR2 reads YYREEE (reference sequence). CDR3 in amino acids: CASSPGAGGTGELFF. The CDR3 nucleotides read TGTGCCAGCAGCCCGGGGGCGGGGGGCACCGGGGAGCTGTTTTTT.

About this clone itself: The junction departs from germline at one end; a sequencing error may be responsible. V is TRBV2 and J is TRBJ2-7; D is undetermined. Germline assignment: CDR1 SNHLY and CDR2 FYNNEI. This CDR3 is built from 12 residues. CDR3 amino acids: CASSEDLGSVDF. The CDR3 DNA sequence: TGTGCCAGCAGTGAAGACCTCGGGTCCGTTGACTTC.

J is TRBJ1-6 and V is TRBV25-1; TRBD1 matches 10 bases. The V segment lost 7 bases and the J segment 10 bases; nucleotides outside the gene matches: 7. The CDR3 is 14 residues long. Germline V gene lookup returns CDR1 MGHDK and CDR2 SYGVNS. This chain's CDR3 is CASTDRGQRSPLHF. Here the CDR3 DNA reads TGTGCCAGCACCGACAGGGGGCAGCGATCACCCCTCCACTTT.

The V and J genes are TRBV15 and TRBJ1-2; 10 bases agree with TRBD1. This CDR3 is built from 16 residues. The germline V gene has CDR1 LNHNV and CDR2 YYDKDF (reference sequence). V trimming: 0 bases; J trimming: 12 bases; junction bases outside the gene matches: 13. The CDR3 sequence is CATSRDFLGDRGQNTF. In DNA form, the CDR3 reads TGTGCCACCAGCAGAGATTTCTTAGGGGACAGGGGTCAAAACACCTTC.

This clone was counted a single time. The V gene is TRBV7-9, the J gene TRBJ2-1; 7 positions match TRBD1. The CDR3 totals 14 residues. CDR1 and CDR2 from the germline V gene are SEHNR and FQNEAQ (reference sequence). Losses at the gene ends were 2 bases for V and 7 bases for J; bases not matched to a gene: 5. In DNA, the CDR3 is TGTGCCAGCAGCTTAAGGCAGACAGGGAATGAGCAGTTCTTC. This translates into CASSLRQTGNEQFF.

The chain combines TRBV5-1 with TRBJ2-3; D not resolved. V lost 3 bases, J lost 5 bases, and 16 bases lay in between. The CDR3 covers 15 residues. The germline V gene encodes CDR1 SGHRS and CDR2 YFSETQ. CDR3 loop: CASSSTARRGDTQYF. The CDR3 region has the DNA TGCGCCAGCAGCTCAACGGCCAGAAGAGGAGATACGCAGTATTTT.

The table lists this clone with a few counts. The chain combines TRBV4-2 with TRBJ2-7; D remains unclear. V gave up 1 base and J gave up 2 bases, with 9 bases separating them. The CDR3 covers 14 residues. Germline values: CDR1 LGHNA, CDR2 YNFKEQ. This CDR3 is CASSQGTDTYEQYF. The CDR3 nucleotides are TGTGCCAGCAGCCAAGGAACTGACACCTACGAGCAGTACTTC.

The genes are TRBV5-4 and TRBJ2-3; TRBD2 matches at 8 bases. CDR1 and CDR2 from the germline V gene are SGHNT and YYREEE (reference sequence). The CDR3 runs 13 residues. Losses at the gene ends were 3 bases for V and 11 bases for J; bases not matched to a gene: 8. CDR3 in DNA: TGTGCCAGCAGCTCAAACGCGGGAGGTGTGCAGTATTTT. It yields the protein CASSSNAGGVQYF.